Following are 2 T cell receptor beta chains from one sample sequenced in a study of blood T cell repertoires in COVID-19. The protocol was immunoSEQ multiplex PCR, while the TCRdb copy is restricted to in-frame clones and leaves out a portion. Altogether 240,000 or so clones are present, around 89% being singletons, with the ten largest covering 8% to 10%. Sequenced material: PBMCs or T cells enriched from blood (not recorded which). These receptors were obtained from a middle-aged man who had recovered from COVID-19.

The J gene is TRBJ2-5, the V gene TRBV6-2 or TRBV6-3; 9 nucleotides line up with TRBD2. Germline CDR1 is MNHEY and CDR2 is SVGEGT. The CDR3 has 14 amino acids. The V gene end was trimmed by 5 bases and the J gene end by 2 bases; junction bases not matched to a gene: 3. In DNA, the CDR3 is TGTGCCAGCAGTAAGACTAGCGGACAAGAGACCCAGTACTTC. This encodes CASSKTSGQETQYF.

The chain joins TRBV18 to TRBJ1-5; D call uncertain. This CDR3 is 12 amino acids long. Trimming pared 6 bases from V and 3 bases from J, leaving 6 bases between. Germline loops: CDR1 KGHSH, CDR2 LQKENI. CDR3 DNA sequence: TGTGCCAGCTCCCTTCCCAATCAGCCCCAGCATTTT. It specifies CASSLPNQPQHF.